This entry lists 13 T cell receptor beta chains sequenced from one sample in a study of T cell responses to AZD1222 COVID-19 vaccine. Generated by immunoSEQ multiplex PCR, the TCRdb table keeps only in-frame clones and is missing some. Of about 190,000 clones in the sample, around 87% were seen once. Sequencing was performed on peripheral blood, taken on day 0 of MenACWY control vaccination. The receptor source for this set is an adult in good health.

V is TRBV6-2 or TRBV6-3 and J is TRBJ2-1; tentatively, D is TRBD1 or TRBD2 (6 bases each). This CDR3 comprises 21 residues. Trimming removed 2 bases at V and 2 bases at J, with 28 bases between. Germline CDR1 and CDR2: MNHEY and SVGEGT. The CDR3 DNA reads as TGTGCCAGCAGTTACCCCCGGGATCGGGGGCCAGGGGTTTTTACCTACAATGAGCAGTTCTTC. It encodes CASSYPRDRGPGVFTYNEQFF.

Here the CDR3 reads CAIRTGTSGRAKQFF. DNA of the CDR3: TGTGCCATCAGGACCGGGACTAGCGGGAGGGCGAAGCAGTTCTTC. The chain couples TRBV10-3 to TRBJ2-1, with TRBD2 matching over 16 bases. Germline-derived CDR1 and CDR2 are ENHRY and SYGVKD. Losses at the gene ends were 6 bases for V and 11 bases for J; bases not matched to a gene: 7. The CDR3 length is 15 residues.

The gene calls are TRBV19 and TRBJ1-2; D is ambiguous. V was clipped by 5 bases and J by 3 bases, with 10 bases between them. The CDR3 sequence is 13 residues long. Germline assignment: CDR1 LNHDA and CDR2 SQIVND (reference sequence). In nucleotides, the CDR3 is TGTGCCAGTAGTCCAGGACCCTACTATGGCTACACCTTC. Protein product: CASSPGPYYGYTF.

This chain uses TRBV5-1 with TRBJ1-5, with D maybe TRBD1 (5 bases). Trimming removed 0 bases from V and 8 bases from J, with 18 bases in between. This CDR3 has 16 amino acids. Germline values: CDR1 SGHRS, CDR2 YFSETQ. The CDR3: CASSLGGRADGEPQHF. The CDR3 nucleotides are TGCGCCAGCAGCTTGGGTGGCAGGGCCGATGGTGAGCCCCAGCATTTT. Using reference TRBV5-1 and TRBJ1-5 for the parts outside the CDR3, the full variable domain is KAGVTQTPRYLIKTRGQQVTLSCSPISGHRSVSWYQQTPGQGLQFLFEYFSETQRNKGNFPGRFSGRQFSNSRSEMNVSTLELGDSALYLCASSLGGRADGEPQHFGDGTRLSIL.

The CDR3 loop reads CASSWGQNTEAFF. In DNA form, the CDR3 reads TGTGCCAGCAGCTGGGGACAGAACACTGAAGCTTTCTTT. This rearrangement joins TRBV27 to TRBJ1-1, with a weak D call TRBD1 (6 bases). V lost 6 bases and J lost 1, with 9 bases in between. This CDR3 contains 13 residues. Germline CDR1 MNHEY, CDR2 SMNVEV (reference sequence).

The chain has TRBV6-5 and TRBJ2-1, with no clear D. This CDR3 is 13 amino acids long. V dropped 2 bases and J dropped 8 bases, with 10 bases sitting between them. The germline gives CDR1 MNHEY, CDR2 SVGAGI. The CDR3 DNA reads TGTGCCAGCAGTTACAGAGGTGATCATGAGCAGTTCTTC. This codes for CASSYRGDHEQFF.

The CDR3 sequence: CASSLANYEKLFF. In nucleotides, the CDR3 is TGTGCCAGCAGCTTAGCCAATTACGAAAAACTGTTTTTT. V is TRBV11-2 and J is TRBJ1-4; D unresolved. The CDR3 consists of 13 residues. Germline assignment: CDR1 SGHAT and CDR2 FQNNGV. V was clipped by 1 base and J by 8 bases, with 8 bases between them. Complete variable domain (other parts from reference TRBV11-2 and TRBJ1-4): EAGVAQSPRYKIIEKRQSVAFWCNPISGHATLYWYQQILGQGPKLLIQFQNNGVVDDSQLPKDRFSAERLKGVDSTLKIQPAKLEDSAVYLCASSLANYEKLFFGSGTQLSVL.

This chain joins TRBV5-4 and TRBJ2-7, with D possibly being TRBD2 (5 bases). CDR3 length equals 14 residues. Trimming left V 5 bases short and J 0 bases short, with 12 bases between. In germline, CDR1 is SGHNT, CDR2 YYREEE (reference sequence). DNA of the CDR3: TGTGCCAGCAGTCCGAGCGGCCACTCCTACGAGCAGTACTTC. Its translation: CASSPSGHSYEQYF.

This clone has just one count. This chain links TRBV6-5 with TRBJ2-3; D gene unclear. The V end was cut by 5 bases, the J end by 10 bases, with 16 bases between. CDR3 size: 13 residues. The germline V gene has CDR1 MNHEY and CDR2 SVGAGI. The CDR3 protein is CASSTPGVWAQYF. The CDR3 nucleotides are TGTGCCAGCAGTACCCCCGGAGTGTGGGCGCAGTATTTT.

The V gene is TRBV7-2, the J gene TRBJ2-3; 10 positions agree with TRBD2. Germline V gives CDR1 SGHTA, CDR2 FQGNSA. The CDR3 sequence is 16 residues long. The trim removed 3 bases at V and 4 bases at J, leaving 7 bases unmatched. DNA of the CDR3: TGTGCCAGCAGCTTTCGCAGCGGGGGGGCCCCAGATACGCAGTATTTT. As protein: CASSFRSGGAPDTQYF.

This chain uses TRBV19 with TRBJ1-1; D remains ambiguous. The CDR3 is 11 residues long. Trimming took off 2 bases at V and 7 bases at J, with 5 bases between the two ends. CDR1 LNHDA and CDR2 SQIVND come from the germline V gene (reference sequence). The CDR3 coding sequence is TGTGCCAGTAGTATACGACTTGAAGCTTTCTTT. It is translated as CASSIRLEAFF.

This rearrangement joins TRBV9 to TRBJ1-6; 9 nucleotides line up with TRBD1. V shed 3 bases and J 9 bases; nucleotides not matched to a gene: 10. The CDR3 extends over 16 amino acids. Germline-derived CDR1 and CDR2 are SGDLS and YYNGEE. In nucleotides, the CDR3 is TGTGCCAGCAGCGCTGGACCCGGGACAGGGATTTCACCCCTCCACTTT. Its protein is CASSAGPGTGISPLHF.

The CDR3 loop is CATSEPTGTSNYGYTF. CDR3 DNA sequence: TGTGCCACCAGTGAACCAACAGGGACCTCTAACTATGGCTACACCTTC. The genes are TRBV24-1 and TRBJ1-2; TRBD1 is a possible D gene (6 bases). Per the germline V gene, CDR1 is KGHDR and CDR2 is SFDVKD. The CDR3 runs to 16 residues. The V and J ends lost 4 bases and 0 bases respectively, with 14 bases between them.